The present TCR beta chain was sequenced within a study of regulatory T cells in long-lasting Graves disease. Regarding the study as a whole: Not thyroid tissue but only peripheral blood was studied. Compared with new cases, persistent Graves' patients showed reduced TCR diversity.

The time point is: newly diagnosed GD, antithyroid drugs for less than 3 months. Following extraction of RNA from PBMCs, that RNA was used to make the TCR library. CDR1 is MNHNY and CDR2 is SVGAGI in the germline V gene (reference sequence). The germline V and J ends were trimmed by 0 bases and 3 bases, with 12 bases remaining between them. The CDR3 spans 16 residues. iRepertoire HTBI primers and Arm-PCR of CDR3 regions built TCR beta libraries. As handled by the study authors: Throughout the samples, researchers identified some 62 TRBV and approximately 15 TRBJ segments. TCRdb re-analysed the multiplex PCR reads in MiXCR, keeping a single row per CDR3 protein. The V and J calls, along with clone size, are taken from TCRdb and not from the paper's own processing. Seen here are fewer than 550,000 distinct CDR3 sequences, about 15% observed once, and the top ten hold about 23%. This clonotype turned up a few times. Antigen unknown.

These data were likewise used in another study, on T cells in Graves' hyperthyroidism and ophthalmopathy. From that report: Patients aged 18 to 65 with hyperthyroidism were newly diagnosed, with duration under 2 months.

The clonotype originates from a woman between 18 and 29 years old with Graves disease. The rearrangement links TRBV6-6 to TRBJ1-5; no clear D gene. The sequencing here drew on peripheral blood mononuclear cells (PBMCs), taken at new diagnosis, from a patient treated with antithyroid drugs. The CDR3 region is CASSYSTSGTNQPQHF. DNA of the CDR3: TGTGCCAGCAGTTACTCGACTTCTGGCACCAATCAGCCCCAGCATTTT.